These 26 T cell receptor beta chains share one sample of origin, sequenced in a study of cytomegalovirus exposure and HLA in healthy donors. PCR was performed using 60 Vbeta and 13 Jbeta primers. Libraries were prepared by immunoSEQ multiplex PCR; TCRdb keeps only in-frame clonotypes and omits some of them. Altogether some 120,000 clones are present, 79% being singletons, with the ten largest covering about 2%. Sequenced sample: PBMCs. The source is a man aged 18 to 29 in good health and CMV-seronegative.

Here the CDR3 reads CASTNSGKSSYNEQFF. CDR3 in DNA: TGTGCCAGCACCAATAGCGGGAAGAGCTCCTACAATGAGCAGTTCTTC. This rearrangement joins TRBV7-9 to TRBJ2-1, with 8 bases lining up with TRBD2. The CDR3 is 16 residues long. V was pared by 7 bases and J by 0 bases, with 8 bases of the junction left unmatched. The germline gives CDR1 SEHNR, CDR2 FQNEAQ (reference sequence).

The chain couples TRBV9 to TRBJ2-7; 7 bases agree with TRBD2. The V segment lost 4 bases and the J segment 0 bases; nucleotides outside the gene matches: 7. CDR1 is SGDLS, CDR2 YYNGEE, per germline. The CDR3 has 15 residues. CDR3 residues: CASSPSSGVSYEQYF. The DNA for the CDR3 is TGTGCCAGCAGCCCAAGCAGCGGGGTCTCCTACGAGCAGTACTTC.

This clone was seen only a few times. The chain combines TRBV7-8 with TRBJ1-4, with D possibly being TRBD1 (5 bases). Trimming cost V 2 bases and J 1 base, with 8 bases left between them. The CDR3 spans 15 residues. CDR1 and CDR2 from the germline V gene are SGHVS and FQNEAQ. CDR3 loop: CASSLYDRTNEKLFF. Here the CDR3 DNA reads TGTGCCAGCAGCTTATACGACAGAACTAATGAAAAACTGTTTTTT. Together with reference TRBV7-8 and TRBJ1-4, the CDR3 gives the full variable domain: GAGVSQSPRYKVAKRGQDVALRCDPISGHVSLFWYQQALGQGPEFLTYFQNEAQLDKSGLPSDRFFAERPEGSVSTLKIQRTQQEDSAVYLCASSLYDRTNEKLFFGSGTQLSVL.

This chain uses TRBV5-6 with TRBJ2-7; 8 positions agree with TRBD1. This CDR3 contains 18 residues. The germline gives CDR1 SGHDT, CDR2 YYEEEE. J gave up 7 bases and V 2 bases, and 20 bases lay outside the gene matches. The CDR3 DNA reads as TGTGCCAGCAGCTTCAGAAACAGACAGGGGAAGAGAGGTAAGGAGCAGTACTTC. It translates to CASSFRNRQGKRGKEQYF.

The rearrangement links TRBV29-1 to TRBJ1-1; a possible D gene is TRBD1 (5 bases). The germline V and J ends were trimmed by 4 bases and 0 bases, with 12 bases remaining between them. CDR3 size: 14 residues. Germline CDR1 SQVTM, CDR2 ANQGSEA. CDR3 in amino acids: CSVARDSMNTEAFF. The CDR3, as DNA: TGCAGCGTTGCCCGAGACAGCATGAACACTGAAGCTTTCTTT.

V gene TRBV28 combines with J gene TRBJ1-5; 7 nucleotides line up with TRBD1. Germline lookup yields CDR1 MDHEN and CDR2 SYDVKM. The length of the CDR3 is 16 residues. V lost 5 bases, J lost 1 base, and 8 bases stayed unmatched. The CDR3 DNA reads TGTGCCAGCAGTGCATCACAGGGGCCGAGCAATCAGCCCCAGCATTTT. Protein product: CASSASQGPSNQPQHF.

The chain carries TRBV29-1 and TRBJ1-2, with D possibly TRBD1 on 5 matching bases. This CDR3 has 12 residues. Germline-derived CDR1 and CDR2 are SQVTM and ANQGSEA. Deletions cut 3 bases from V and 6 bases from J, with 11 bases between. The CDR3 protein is CSVDPDINGYTF. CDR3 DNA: TGCAGCGTTGATCCGGACATAAATGGCTACACCTTC.

The CDR3 nucleotides read TGTGCCAGCAGCCCAACTAGCGGTAGCACAGGGTTCTTC. It specifies CASSPTSGSTGFF. J is TRBJ2-1 and V is TRBV6-5; 8 nucleotides line up with TRBD2. Germline V gene sequence: CDR1 MNHEY, CDR2 SVGAGI. This CDR3 is built from 13 residues. V lost 6 bases to trimming and J lost 15 bases; unmatched junction nucleotides: 13.

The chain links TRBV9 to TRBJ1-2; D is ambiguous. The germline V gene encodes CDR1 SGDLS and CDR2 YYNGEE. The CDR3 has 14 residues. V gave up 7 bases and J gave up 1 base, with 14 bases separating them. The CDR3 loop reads CASSGTASNYGYTF. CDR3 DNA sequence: TGTGCCAGCTCGGGAACAGCTAGTAACTATGGCTACACCTTC. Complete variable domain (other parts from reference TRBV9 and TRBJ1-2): DSGVTQTPKHLITATGQRVTLRCSPRSGDLSVYWYQQSLDQGLQFLIQYYNGEERAKGNILERFSAQQFPDLHSELNLSSLELGDSALYFCASSGTASNYGYTFGSGTRLTVV.

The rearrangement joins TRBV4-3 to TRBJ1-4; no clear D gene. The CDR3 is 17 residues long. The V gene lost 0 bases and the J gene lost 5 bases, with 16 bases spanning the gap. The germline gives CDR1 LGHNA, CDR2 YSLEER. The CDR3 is CASSQEPARGLNEKLFF. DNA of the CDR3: TGCGCCAGCAGCCAAGAGCCCGCCAGAGGGCTGAATGAAAAACTGTTTTTT.

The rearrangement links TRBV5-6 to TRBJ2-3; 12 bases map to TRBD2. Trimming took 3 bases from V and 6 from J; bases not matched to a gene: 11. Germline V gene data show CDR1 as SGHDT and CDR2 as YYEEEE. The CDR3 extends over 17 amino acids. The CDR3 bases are TGTGCCAGCAGCTCGGTAAGACTAGCGGGAGCAGGGGATACGCAGTATTTT. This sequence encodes CASSSVRLAGAGDTQYF. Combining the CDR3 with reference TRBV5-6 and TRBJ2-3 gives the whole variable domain DAGVTQSPTHLIKTRGQQVTLRCSPKSGHDTVSWYQQALGQGPQFIFQYYEEEERQRGNFPDRFSGHQFPNYSSELNVNALLLGDSALYLCASSSVRLAGAGDTQYFGPGTRLTVL.

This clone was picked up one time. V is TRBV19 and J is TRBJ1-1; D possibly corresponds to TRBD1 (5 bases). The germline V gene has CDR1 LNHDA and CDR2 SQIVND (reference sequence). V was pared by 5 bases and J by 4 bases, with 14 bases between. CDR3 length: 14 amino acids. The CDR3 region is CASSGAFPGTEAFF. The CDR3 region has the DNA TGTGCCAGTAGTGGGGCCTTCCCGGGCACTGAAGCTTTCTTT.

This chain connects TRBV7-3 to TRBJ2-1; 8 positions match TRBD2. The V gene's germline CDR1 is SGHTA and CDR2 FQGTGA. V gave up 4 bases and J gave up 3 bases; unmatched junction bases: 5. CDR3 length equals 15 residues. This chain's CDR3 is CASSSTTSVYNEQFF. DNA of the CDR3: TGTGCCAGCAGCTCCACGACTAGCGTCTACAATGAGCAGTTCTTC.

The CDR3, as DNA: TGCAGTGCTAGCCAGGCTGGCCAGTACTTC. Protein: CSASQAGQYF. This sequence joins TRBV20-1 and TRBJ2-5; unclear D gene. CDR1 and CDR2 (germline): DFQATT, SNEGSKA (reference sequence). The V end lost 3 bases, the J end lost 10 bases, and 9 bases lay between the germline ends. The CDR3 length is 10 residues.

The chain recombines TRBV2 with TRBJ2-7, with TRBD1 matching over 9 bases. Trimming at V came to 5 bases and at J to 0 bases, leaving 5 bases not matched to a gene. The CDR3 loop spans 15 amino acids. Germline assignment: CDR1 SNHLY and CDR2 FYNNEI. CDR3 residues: CASSWDRVVSYEQYF. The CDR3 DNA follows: TGTGCCAGCAGTTGGGACAGGGTCGTCTCCTACGAGCAGTACTTC.

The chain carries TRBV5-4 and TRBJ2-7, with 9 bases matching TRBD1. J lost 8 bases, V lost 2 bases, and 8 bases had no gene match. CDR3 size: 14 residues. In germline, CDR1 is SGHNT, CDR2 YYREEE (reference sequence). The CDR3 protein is CASSLQGAQGKQYV. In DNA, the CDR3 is TGTGCCAGCAGCTTACAGGGGGCGCAGGGAAAGCAGTACGTC.

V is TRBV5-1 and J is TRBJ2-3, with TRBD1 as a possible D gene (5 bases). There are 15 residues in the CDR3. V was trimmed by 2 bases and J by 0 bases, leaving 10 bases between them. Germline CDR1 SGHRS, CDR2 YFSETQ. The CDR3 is CASSLGAGSTDTQYF. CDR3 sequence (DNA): TGCGCCAGCAGCTTAGGGGCAGGGAGCACAGATACGCAGTATTTT.

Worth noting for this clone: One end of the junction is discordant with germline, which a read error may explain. The CDR3 nucleotides are TGTTCCAGCAGCTTAGTGGAAGGGGGGGTGGGGGGCAATGAGCAGTTCTTC. Encoded protein: CSSSLVEGGVGGNEQFF. The chain has TRBV7-9 and TRBJ2-1; tentative D call: TRBD2 (7 bases). This CDR3 spans 17 amino acids. Germline V gene sequence: CDR1 SEHNR, CDR2 FQNEAQ (reference sequence).

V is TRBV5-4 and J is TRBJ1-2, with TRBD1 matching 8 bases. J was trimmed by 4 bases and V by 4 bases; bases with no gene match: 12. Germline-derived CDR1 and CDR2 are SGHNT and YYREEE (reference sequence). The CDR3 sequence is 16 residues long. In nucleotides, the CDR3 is TGTGCCAGCAGCCGCAGGACAGGGAGATCTGTCTATGGCTACACCTTC. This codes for CASSRRTGRSVYGYTF.

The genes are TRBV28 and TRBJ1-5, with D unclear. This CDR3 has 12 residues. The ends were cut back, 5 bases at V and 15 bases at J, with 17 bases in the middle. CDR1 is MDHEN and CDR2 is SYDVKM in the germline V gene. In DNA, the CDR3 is TGTGCCAGCAGTCCAGGTTTGGGAGGGAGGCATTTT. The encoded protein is CASSPGLGGRHF.

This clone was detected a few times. The CDR3 here is CASSTNSVATNEKLFF. CDR3 DNA: TGTGCCAGCTCAACTAATTCGGTAGCAACTAATGAAAAACTGTTTTTT. The chain joins TRBV18 to TRBJ1-4; unclear D gene. Germline V gives CDR1 KGHSH, CDR2 LQKENI. This CDR3 has 16 residues. Trimming removed 5 bases at V and 0 bases at J, with 13 bases between.

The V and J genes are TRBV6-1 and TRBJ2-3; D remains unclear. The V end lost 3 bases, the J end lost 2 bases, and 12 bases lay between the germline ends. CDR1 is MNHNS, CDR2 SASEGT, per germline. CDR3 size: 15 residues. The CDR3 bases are TGTGCCAGCAGTGACTTGCTAGTGGCCACAGATACGCAGTATTTT. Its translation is CASSDLLVATDTQYF.

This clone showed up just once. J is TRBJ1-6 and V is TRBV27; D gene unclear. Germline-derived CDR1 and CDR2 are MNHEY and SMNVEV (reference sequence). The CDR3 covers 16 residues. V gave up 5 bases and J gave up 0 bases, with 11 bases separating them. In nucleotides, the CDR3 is TGTGCCAGCAGTCCGGAGGGAAGCTCCTATAATTCACCCCTCCACTTT. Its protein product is CASSPEGSSYNSPLHF.

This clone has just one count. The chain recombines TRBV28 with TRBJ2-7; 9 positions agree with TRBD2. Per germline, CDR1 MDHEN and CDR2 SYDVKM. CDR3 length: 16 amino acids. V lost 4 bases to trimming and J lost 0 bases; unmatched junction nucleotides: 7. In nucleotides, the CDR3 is TGTGCCAGCAGTTCACCCCCAGCGGGAGGCTCCTACGAGCAGTACTTC. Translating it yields CASSSPPAGGSYEQYF.

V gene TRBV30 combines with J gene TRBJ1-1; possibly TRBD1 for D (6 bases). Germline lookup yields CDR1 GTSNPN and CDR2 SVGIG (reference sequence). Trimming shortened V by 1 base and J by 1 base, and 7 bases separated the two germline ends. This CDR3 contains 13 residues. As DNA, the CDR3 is TGTGCCTGGAGTGCGACAGGGAACACTGAAGCTTTCTTT. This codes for CAWSATGNTEAFF.

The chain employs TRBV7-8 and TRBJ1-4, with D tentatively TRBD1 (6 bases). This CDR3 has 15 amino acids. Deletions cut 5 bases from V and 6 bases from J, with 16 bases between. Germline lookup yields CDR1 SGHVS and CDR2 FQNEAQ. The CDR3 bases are TGTGCCAGCAGCAAACTACAGGGATTAGATGAAAAACTGTTTTTT. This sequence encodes CASSKLQGLDEKLFF. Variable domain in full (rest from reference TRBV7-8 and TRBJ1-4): GAGVSQSPRYKVAKRGQDVALRCDPISGHVSLFWYQQALGQGPEFLTYFQNEAQLDKSGLPSDRFFAERPEGSVSTLKIQRTQQEDSAVYLCASSKLQGLDEKLFFGSGTQLSVL.